One TCR beta chain is described in this entry. Its antigen is still unknown. TCRdb reanalysed the RT-PCR reads using MiXCR and keeps one entry per CDR3 protein. This table holds approximately 290,000 distinct CDR3 sequences, around 20% found once. V was cut by 4 bases and J by 12 bases, with 10 bases left in between. The CDR3 runs to 10 residues. From germline, CDR1 is SQVTM and CDR2 ANQGSEA. The record originates from a study of response to subunit inactivated influenza vaccine. Whole-study results and caveats: Seasonal influenza vaccination, on each occasion, was suggested by the authors to recruit few new T cells.

Sequencing was performed on PBMCs from blood, taken 21 months after vaccination. The chain uses TRBV29-1 and TRBJ2-1; D uncertain. The receptor was isolated from a man between 50 and 75 years old who received an inactivated influenza vaccine. The CDR3 coding sequence is TGCAGCGTTGGTCCTCGTACGCAGTTCTTC. Its protein is CSVGPRTQFF.